This T cell receptor beta chain was documented in a study of read filtering for tumor transcriptome and immune sequencing. Study-level information: Eight or nine patients were R-ISS I, roughly 17 were R-ISS II, six or seven were R-ISS III. After DNase treatment, RNA was made into whole-transcriptome libraries. TCR-mapped reads were about 3.5 to 11 million with IR-seq versus roughly 80 to 1,300 with RNA-seq.

A word on this clonotype: A read error may be the cause here, since a much bigger clone is one base away.

The library was built from approximately 400 ng RNA with molecular barcoded adaptors for alpha/delta and beta/gamma chains. Each CDR3 protein gets one entry after TCRdb re-called the reads with MiXCR. This table holds fewer than 150,000 distinct CDR3 sequences, approximately 12% found once. The CDR3 contains 15 residues. Trimming took 4 bases from V and 4 from J, leaving 14 bases between them. Germline V CDR1 and CDR2: SGHNT, YYREEE (reference sequence). At the time of active disease, bone marrow was collected from every patient. V usage is TRBV5-4 and J usage is TRBJ2-2; D tentatively reads TRBD1 or TRBD2 (6 bases each). The sequencing input was a population of CD138-negative cells sorted from bone marrow. This TCR came from a donor over 35 with multiple myeloma. This chain's CDR3 is CASSPTRGLTGELFF. In DNA form, the CDR3 reads TGTGCCAGCAGCCCTACCCGGGGGCTCACCGGGGAGCTGTTTTTT.